This paragraph reports one T cell receptor beta chain. This table comes from immunoSEQ multiplex PCR, and its TCRdb copy is limited to in-frame clones, with some not included. Found here are some 90,000 clones, about two thirds of them singletons; the top ten hold around 23%. These data belong to a study of blood T cell repertoires in COVID-19. Trimming cost V 7 bases and J 7 bases; bases outside gene matches: 4. The CDR3 is 11 amino acids. The V gene's germline CDR1 is MNHEY and CDR2 SVGAGI. This chain joins TRBV6-5 and TRBJ2-7; TRBD1 agrees at 7 bases. The sequence came from a woman in her sixties or seventies in a cohort sampled during active or convalescent COVID-19. Sequencing was carried out using peripheral blood. The CDR3 DNA is TGTGCCAGCAACGTACAGGGGGAGCAGTACTTC. Its protein is CASNVQGEQYF.